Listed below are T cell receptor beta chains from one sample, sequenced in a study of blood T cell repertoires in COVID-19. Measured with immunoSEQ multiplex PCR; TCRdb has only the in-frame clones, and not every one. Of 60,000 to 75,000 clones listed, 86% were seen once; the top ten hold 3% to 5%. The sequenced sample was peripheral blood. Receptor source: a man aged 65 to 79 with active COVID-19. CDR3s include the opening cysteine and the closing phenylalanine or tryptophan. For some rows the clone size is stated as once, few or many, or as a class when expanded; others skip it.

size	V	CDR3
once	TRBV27	CASSLPGTSYNEQFF
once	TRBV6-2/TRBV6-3	CASSGRGRGVYNEQFF
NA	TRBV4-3	CASSQDPAPPGVDTQYF
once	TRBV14	CASRSGTGNTIYF
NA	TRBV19	CASSLTPGGAYGYTF
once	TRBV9	CASSVGAGGEDNEQFF
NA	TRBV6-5	CASTTTGGNTEAFF
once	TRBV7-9	CASSPPIGGNTDTQYF
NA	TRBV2	CASSPGQSTDTQYF
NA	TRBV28	CASTPKLAGGADTQYF
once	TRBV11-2	CASSPEGGISGSTDTQYF
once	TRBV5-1	CASKRWTGRVYEQYF
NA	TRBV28	CASSSGNYGYTF
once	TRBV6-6	CASTWGLAGGEQYF
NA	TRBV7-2	CASTLGAVSTDTQYF
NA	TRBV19	CASSPGQDHTYEQYF
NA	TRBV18	CASSPPIALYGYTF
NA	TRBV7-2	CASSLAGRASDEQFF
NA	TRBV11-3	CASSLVAGLAGAGTGELFF
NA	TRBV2	CASSEVTSGTQYF
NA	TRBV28	CASSPPQGHTIYF
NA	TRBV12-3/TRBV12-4	CASRNGGANVLTF
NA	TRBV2	CASSTDRGDNEKLFF